One T cell receptor (beta chain) is described in this entry. Produced via immunoSEQ multiplex PCR; TCRdb's table is partial and in-frame only. The repertoire holds 6,000 to 8,000 clones, about 73% seen once, with approximately 7% in the top ten. V shed 4 bases, J shed 5 bases, and the junction held 15 bases outside the gene matches. CDR1 is LGHNA, CDR2 YSLEER, per germline. The CDR3 consists of 18 residues. The entry originates in a study of tissue T cells after allogeneic stem cell transplantation. The chain is built from TRBV4-3 and TRBJ2-5; 11 bases map to TRBD2. Sample: tissue from the rectum, taken at autopsy. The sequence was obtained from a woman aged 18-49 years with breast cancer. The CDR3 coding sequence is TGCGCCAGCAGCCCCGGTGGTAGCGGGAGGGTTGATGGGGAGACCCAGTACTTC. This encodes CASSPGGSGRVDGETQYF.